The next 21 T cell receptor beta chains were all read from a single sample in a study of blood T cells in healthy people across ages (dated by TCRdb to about 2015). The library was built by means of 5' RACE. Instrument used: Illumina HiSeq 2500. A second PCR of about 6 to 11 cycles was performed with a sample-barcoded 5' primer and a J-beta primer mix. TCRdb passed the public sequencing reads through fastp at Q25 and MiXCR, retaining productive beta sequences. Entries are consolidated by CDR3 protein sequence, retaining the most common genes and DNA. The sample records around 1.7 million distinct CDR3 sequences, roughly 28% of which are singletons. Of the sample, over 7% falls within the top ten clones. Input material: blood. The receptor set was obtained from a woman in her twenties or thirties in good health.

In its sample, this clonotype was seen once. This could be a read error, since a much larger clone is one nucleotide away. The V call is TRBV20-1, the J call TRBJ2-4; 8 bases map to TRBD1. The CDR3 consists of 12 residues. Germline V gene sequence: CDR1 DFQATT, CDR2 SNEGSKA (reference sequence). V was clipped by 5 bases and J by 8 bases; unmatched bases: 5. CDR3 region: CSADGQGDIQYF. In nucleotides, the CDR3 is TGCAGTGCTGACGGACAGGGTGACATTCAGTACTTC.

The chain is built from TRBV5-1 and TRBJ1-3; no clear D. The CDR3 sequence is 17 residues long. The germline CDR1 and CDR2 sequences are SGHRS and YFSETQ. V lost 1 base and J 0 bases, leaving 14 bases between the germline ends. The CDR3 DNA is TGCGCCAGCAGCTTGTTGGCAGTTGGCGGCTCTGGAAACACCATATATTTT. Translated: CASSLLAVGGSGNTIYF.

The chain couples TRBV7-9 to TRBJ2-1, with 8 bases aligning to TRBD1. The CDR3 extends over 15 amino acids. V shed 0 bases and J 5 bases; nucleotides not matched to a gene: 3. Germline CDR1 reads SEHNR; CDR2 reads FQNEAQ (reference sequence). The CDR3 sequence: CASSLAQDRDNEQFF. CDR3 DNA: TGTGCCAGCAGCTTAGCCCAGGACAGGGACAATGAGCAGTTCTTC.

This clonotype occurred once. The chain links TRBV12-5 to TRBJ2-1; 10 bases agree with TRBD1. The V segment lost 4 bases and the J segment 6 bases; nucleotides outside the gene matches: 18. Germline CDR1 and CDR2: LGHNT and FRNRAP. The CDR3 contains 19 residues. The CDR3 loop is CASGYLSSGTGVMGNEQFF. As DNA, the CDR3 is TGTGCTAGTGGTTATCTATCCTCCGGGACAGGGGTAATGGGCAATGAGCAGTTCTTC.

The chain couples TRBV19 to TRBJ2-1; the D gene is possibly TRBD2 (5 bases). Germline CDR1 is LNHDA and CDR2 is SQIVND (reference sequence). This CDR3 has 14 residues. V gave up 5 bases and J gave up 3 bases, with 11 bases separating them. The CDR3 DNA follows: TGTGCCAGTAGTGCCCTCCGGGACTACAATGAGCAGTTCTTC. This translates into CASSALRDYNEQFF.

This clonotype was seen a handful of times. The chain has TRBV29-1 and TRBJ1-6, with TRBD1 matching 9 bases. Germline lookup yields CDR1 SQVTM and CDR2 ANQGSEA. J gave up 7 bases and V 5 bases, and 6 bases lay outside the gene matches. The CDR3 totals 14 residues. Here the CDR3 DNA reads TGCAGCGTTACGGGACAGGGAGGCAATTCACCCCTCCACTTT. Translated, it gives CSVTGQGGNSPLHF.

Notes on this clonotype: At one end, the junction sequence differs from germline, possibly due to a read error. This rearrangement joins TRBV6-5 to TRBJ2-1; 7 bases line up with TRBD2. CDR3 size: 14 residues. Germline values: CDR1 MNHEY, CDR2 SVGAGI. DNA of the CDR3: TGTGCCAGCAGTTACTTGCGGGAGTACAGTGAGCAGTTCTTC. Its translation: CASSYLREYSEQFF.

This clonotype was seen a handful of times. The DNA of the CDR3 is TGTGCCAGCAGCGACCTGACTAGCGGGAATTACAATGAGCAGTTCTTC. This sequence encodes CASSDLTSGNYNEQFF. V gene TRBV3-1 combines with J gene TRBJ2-1; TRBD2 aligns across 11 bases. CDR3 length: 16 residues. After removal of 5 bases from V and 4 bases from J, the junction contained 7 bases not matched to a gene. CDR1 and CDR2 from the germline V gene are LGHDT and YNNKEL (reference sequence).

In nucleotides, the CDR3 is TGTGCCAGCAGCTTGGCGTACAGCGTAAACTATGGCTACACCTTC. This translates into CASSLAYSVNYGYTF. The rearrangement joins TRBV5-5 to TRBJ1-2; no clear D. This CDR3 region has 15 residues. V dropped 0 bases and J dropped 2 bases, with 11 bases sitting between them. Germline V CDR1 and CDR2: SGHKS, YYEKEE (reference sequence).

This clonotype was seen many times. CDR3: CASSDRQGGTYEQYF. Written as DNA, the CDR3 is TGCGCCAGCAGTGATAGACAGGGAGGGACCTACGAGCAGTACTTC. The rearrangement uses TRBV10-2 and TRBJ2-7, with D perhaps matching TRBD1 or TRBD2 (7 bases each). This CDR3 spans 15 amino acids. V gave up 3 bases and J gave up 2 bases, with 14 bases separating them. Germline assignment: CDR1 WSHSY and CDR2 SAAADI.

The CDR3 DNA is TGTGCCAGCAGCTTAGTAGGAACAGTTGTCACCGGGGAGCTGTTTTTT. As protein: CASSLVGTVVTGELFF. The chain joins TRBV7-2 to TRBJ2-2; D remains unclear. The CDR3 length is 16 residues. Trimming removed 1 base from V and 4 bases from J, with 13 bases in between. CDR1 and CDR2 (germline): SGHTA, FQGNSA.

On this clonotype: At one of its ends the junction is not consistent with the germline gene, which may arise from a read error. The chain is built from TRBV28 and TRBJ2-1; a weak D match, TRBD2 (5 bases). Germline CDR1 is MDHEN and CDR2 is SYDVKM. The CDR3 loop spans 13 amino acids. The DNA of the CDR3 is TGTGCCAGCAGTCCGCACGGCCCCGGCGGGCAGTTATTC. The encoded protein is CASSPHGPGGQLF.

This clonotype has at least ten counts. The chain recombines TRBV20-1 with TRBJ2-7; a possible D gene is TRBD2 (5 bases). From germline, CDR1 is DFQATT and CDR2 SNEGSKA (reference sequence). V shed 1 base and J shed 2 bases, with 9 bases lying between them. The CDR3 has 13 residues. The CDR3 region is CSARAQRTYEQYF. The DNA of the CDR3 is TGCAGTGCTAGAGCGCAGCGGACCTACGAGCAGTACTTC.

This clonotype was seen once. The V and J genes are TRBV7-2 and TRBJ2-2; 7 bases agree with TRBD2. The germline V gene has CDR1 SGHTA and CDR2 FQGNSA. V gave up 5 bases and J gave up 4 bases; unmatched junction bases: 10. The CDR3 extends over 16 amino acids. This CDR3 is CASSDRLPGGTGELFF. The CDR3 nucleotides read TGTGCCAGCAGCGATCGACTTCCGGGGGGCACCGGGGAGCTGTTTTTT.

The V and J genes are TRBV7-2 and TRBJ2-1; D is possibly TRBD2 (6 bases). Germline lookup yields CDR1 SGHTA and CDR2 FQGNSA. The CDR3 is 14 residues long. V lost 11 bases to trimming and J lost 5 bases, with 19 bases between them. Written as DNA, the CDR3 is TGTGCCCCATCCGGGGGATTGACGAACAATGAGCAGTTCTTC. Its protein is CAPSGGLTNNEQFF. Supplemented by reference TRBV7-2 and TRBJ2-1, the full variable domain reads GAGVSQSPSNKVTEKGKDVELRCDPISGHTALYWYRQSLGQGLEFLIYFQGNSAPDKSGLPSDRFSAERTGGSVSTLTIQRTQQEDSAVYLCAPSGGLTNNEQFFGPGTRLTVL.

The rearrangement links TRBV11-3 to TRBJ2-5; TRBD1 matches at 9 bases. V lost 5 bases and J lost 7; bases outside the gene matches: 14. The CDR3 runs 16 residues. From germline, CDR1 is SGHNT and CDR2 YENEEA. This CDR3 is CASSQSGTGNEGTQYF. The CDR3 region has the DNA TGTGCCAGCAGCCAATCGGGGACAGGGAACGAGGGGACCCAGTACTTC. Looking up the rest from reference TRBV11-3 and TRBJ2-5 gives the full variable domain: EAGVVQSPRYKIIEKKQPVAFWCNPISGHNTLYWYLQNLGQGPELLIRYENEEAVDDSQLPKDRFSAERLKGVDSTLKIQPAELGDSAVYLCASSQSGTGNEGTQYFGPGTRLLVL.

V gene TRBV7-2 combines with J gene TRBJ2-7; no clear D gene. V lost 1 base to trimming and J lost 7 bases, with 11 bases between them. Germline CDR1 SGHTA, CDR2 FQGNSA. This CDR3 contains 13 residues. The CDR3 reads CASSLGIAHEQYF. CDR3 bases: TGTGCCAGCAGCTTAGGAATAGCCCATGAGCAGTACTTC.

This clonotype has more than one count but fewer than ten. V is TRBV2 and J is TRBJ2-1; 8 nucleotides match TRBD2. Per the germline V gene, CDR1 is SNHLY and CDR2 is FYNNEI. The CDR3 consists of 15 residues. J gave up 0 bases and V 7 bases, and 5 bases lay outside the gene matches. In nucleotides, the CDR3 is TGTGCCAGCACCGCGGGGGGCGGCTCCTACAATGAGCAGTTCTTC. This codes for CASTAGGGSYNEQFF.

This clonotype was found a few times. This chain joins TRBV1 and TRBJ2-5; no DNA check was done on the table's D call, TRBD1. TRBV1 is noted as a pseudogene. CDR3 length: 15 residues. CDR3 bases: TGCACCAGCAGTGAGGACGGGGGGGGCTTCGAGACCCAGTACTTC. It encodes CTSSEDGGGFETQYF.

The rearrangement uses TRBV7-2 and TRBJ1-1; no reliable D call. V lost 11 bases to trimming and J lost 6 bases, with 19 bases between them. The CDR3 sequence is 13 residues long. Looked up from germline, CDR1 is SGHTA and CDR2 is FQGNSA. CDR3 sequence (DNA): TGTGCCTCCACGAACGGACTGGTCGCTGAAGCTTTCTTT. Its translation: CASTNGLVAEAFF.

A few counts support this clonotype. The CDR3 spells CASSFGTGGGRETQYF. Here the CDR3 DNA reads TGTGCCAGCAGTTTCGGGACAGGGGGCGGGCGAGAGACCCAGTACTTC. This rearrangement joins TRBV28 to TRBJ2-5; 12 nucleotides line up with TRBD1. This CDR3 comprises 16 residues. V was clipped by 3 bases and J by 4 bases; unmatched bases: 6. Germline CDR1 reads MDHEN; CDR2 reads SYDVKM. Based on the CDR3 plus reference TRBV28 and TRBJ2-5, the full variable domain is DVKVTQSSRYLVKRTGEKVFLECVQDMDHENMFWYRQDPGLGLRLIYFSYDVKMKEKGDIPEGYSVSREKKERFSLILESASTNQTSMYLCASSFGTGGGRETQYFGPGTRLLVL.